This T cell receptor beta chain was identified during a study of a mutant IDH1 vaccine in newly diagnosed glioma. In the study overall: Treated patients, averaging 40.4 years, were 62.5% male and around 40% female.

Noted time point: week 47, end of study. Vaccine doses each comprised 300 ug of mutant IDH1 20-mer peptide, with topical imiquimod. Each donor presented with a new WHO grade 3 or 4 astrocytoma that tested IDH1-mutant and showed ATRX loss. TCRdb's copy holds only in-frame clones and misses some; the assay was immunoSEQ multiplex PCR. The sample consists of around 61,000 clones, around 75% of them appearing once. Remarks on this clone: Its antigen is undetermined.

Trimming left V 2 bases short and J 0 bases short, with 13 bases between. In germline, CDR1 is MNHNY, CDR2 SVGAGI (reference sequence). This CDR3 spans 16 amino acids. This receptor was taken from a man aged 50 to 60 with glioma. The specimen comprised PBMCs, sampled from a glioma patient whose treatment included an IDH1 peptide vaccine. The J gene is TRBJ1-1, the V gene TRBV6-6; possibly TRBD1 for D (6 bases). The CDR3 is CASSYPEGTLNTEAFF. CDR3 bases: TGTGCCAGCAGTTACCCAGAGGGGACACTGAACACTGAAGCTTTCTTT.